Ten or more counts support the clone carrying this TCR beta chain. Its antigen is not known. From approximately 450 ng total RNA, TCR beta cDNA was generated with a primer in the constant region. Nested multiplex PCR, run for three rounds with slightly modified ARM-PCR, yielded TCR beta libraries. A C-beta reverse primer was combined with TRBV1-TRBV30 forward primers in the first two PCR rounds, and each round had 10 cycles. From the multiplex PCR reads, TCRdb called clonotypes with MiXCR, one entry per CDR3 protein. This sample has tens of thousands of distinct CDR3 sequences, with approximately 82% found just once. Germline assignment: CDR1 LGHNA and CDR2 YSLEER. V gave up 2 bases and J gave up 8 bases; unmatched junction bases: 8. This CDR3 is 15 amino acids long. From unsorted bulk tissue weighing roughly 17-31 mg, DNA and RNA were co-extracted. Primary liver carcinoma, confirmed by histopathology, was surgically resected.

The sample comes from a study of tumor-infiltrating lymphocytes in primary liver carcinoma. Broader study findings: Blood had a significantly lower top-250-clone fraction than tumors did (p = 0.039). Pairs comparing tumor with adjacent tissue or blood overlapped less than pairs drawn from tumor regions.

Sequencing was performed on tumor-adjacent normal liver tissue. The rearrangement links TRBV4-3 to TRBJ2-1; 8 positions match TRBD1. The sequence was obtained from a middle-aged man with primary liver carcinoma and hepatitis B virus infection. The CDR3 DNA reads as TGCGCCAGCAGCCAATTTCAGGGGGCTAGCGATGAGCAGTTCTTC. Its protein product is CASSQFQGASDEQFF.